These 8 T cell receptor beta chains originate from one sample sequenced in a study of cytomegalovirus exposure and HLA in healthy donors. The PCR had 60 Vbeta and 13 Jbeta primers. The table came from immunoSEQ multiplex PCR; TCRdb's copy has only in-frame clones and leaves some out. This sample has 100,000 or so clones, with over 75% found just once. The sequencing input was PBMCs. These receptors were taken from a man between 18 and 29 years old in good health and CMV-seronegative.

This CDR3 reads CASSPRGSSGANVLTF. CDR3 nucleotides: TGTGCCAGCTCACCAAGGGGGTCCTCTGGGGCCAACGTCCTGACTTTC. The rearrangement joins TRBV18 to TRBJ2-6; D might be TRBD1 (6 bases). V was clipped by 2 bases and J by 0 bases, with 8 bases between them. The length of the CDR3 is 16 residues. Germline CDR1 reads KGHSH; CDR2 reads LQKENI.

The chain has TRBV30 and TRBJ1-6; the match to TRBD1 covers 7 bases. J was trimmed by 5 bases and V by 0 bases; bases with no gene match: 4. Germline V gene lookup returns CDR1 GTSNPN and CDR2 SVGIG (reference sequence). The CDR3 extends over 15 amino acids. In DNA, the CDR3 is TGTGCCTGGAGTGTAAGCGACAGGGATAATTCACCCCTCCACTTT. As protein: CAWSVSDRDNSPLHF.

The J gene is TRBJ1-4, the V gene TRBV6-1, with 7 bases matching TRBD1. Germline CDR1 reads MNHNS; CDR2 reads SASEGT. The CDR3 loop spans 12 amino acids. J lost 8 bases, V lost 6 bases, and 3 bases had no gene match. The CDR3 reads CASRGGQEKLFF. The DNA for the CDR3 is TGTGCCAGCAGAGGGGGCCAGGAAAAACTGTTTTTT.

The chain recombines TRBV7-9 with TRBJ2-7; TRBD2 is a possible D gene (6 bases). This CDR3 has 16 amino acids. CDR1 and CDR2 from the germline V gene are SEHNR and FQNEAQ (reference sequence). Trimming cost V 1 base and J 3 bases, with 16 bases left between them. The DNA for the CDR3 is TGTGCCAGCAGCTTAGTTGGGACTCCTCTGGGCTACGAGCAGTACTTC. It yields the protein CASSLVGTPLGYEQYF. Using reference TRBV7-9 and TRBJ2-7 for the parts outside the CDR3, the full variable domain is DTGVSQNPRHKITKRGQNVTFRCDPISEHNRLYWYRQTLGQGPEFLTYFQNEAQLEKSRLLSDRFSAERPKGSFSTLEIQRTEQGDSAMYLCASSLVGTPLGYEQYFGPGTRLTVT.

The gene calls are TRBV29-1 and TRBJ1-2; 11 nucleotides align to TRBD1. Germline trimming cut 3 bases from V and 8 bases from J; bases unmatched to any gene: 11. This CDR3 is 15 amino acids long. Germline V gene data show CDR1 as SQVTM and CDR2 as ANQGSEA. DNA of the CDR3: TGCAGCGTTGATATTGTGGGACAGGGGGTATGGGGCTACACCTTC. Its protein is CSVDIVGQGVWGYTF.

V is TRBV5-6 and J is TRBJ1-5, with D maybe TRBD1 (5 bases). V was clipped by 5 bases and J by 0 bases, with 9 bases between them. The CDR3 runs 14 residues. Germline V gene lookup returns CDR1 SGHDT and CDR2 YYEEEE. CDR3 in DNA: TGTGCCAGCAGACCCAGGGTTAGCAATCAGCCCCAGCATTTT. This gives the protein CASRPRVSNQPQHF.

The chain carries TRBV9 and TRBJ2-2; D is perhaps TRBD2 (6 bases). Per the germline V gene, CDR1 is SGDLS and CDR2 is YYNGEE. The V gene lost 3 bases and the J gene lost 3 bases, with 18 bases spanning the gap. The CDR3 runs 17 residues. This CDR3 reads CASSDRQGRRDTGELFF. The CDR3 coding sequence is TGTGCCAGCAGCGACCGTCAGGGACGGAGGGACACCGGGGAGCTGTTTTTT. The full variable domain, in which reference TRBV9 and TRBJ2-2 provide the parts outside the CDR3, is DSGVTQTPKHLITATGQRVTLRCSPRSGDLSVYWYQQSLDQGLQFLIQYYNGEERAKGNILERFSAQQFPDLHSELNLSSLELGDSALYFCASSDRQGRRDTGELFFGEGSRLTVL.

The chain carries TRBV28 and TRBJ1-5; a possible D gene is TRBD1 (6 bases). The germline V gene has CDR1 MDHEN and CDR2 SYDVKM. Trimming left V 6 bases short and J 4 bases short, with 19 bases between. The CDR3 covers 16 residues. This CDR3 is CASRLTQGQVNQPQHF. The CDR3 bases are TGTGCCAGCAGACTAACACAGGGCCAGGTGAATCAGCCCCAGCATTTT.